The 11 T cell receptor beta chains below all came from one sample that was sequenced in a study of regulatory T cells in long-lasting Graves disease. Time point indicated: persistent/refractory GD, antithyroid drugs over 5 years with positive TRAb. Following extraction of RNA from PBMCs, that RNA was used to make the TCR library. Arm-PCR with iRepertoire HTBI primers amplified the CDR3 regions for these TCR beta libraries. MiXCR, run by TCRdb on the multiplex PCR reads, gives a single entry per CDR3 protein. The data hold 400,000 to 600,000 distinct CDR3 sequences, with around a fifth observed a single time. The starting material was peripheral blood mononuclear cells (PBMCs), obtained when the disease was refractory, from a patient treated with antithyroid drugs. Receptors were obtained from a female donor with Graves disease.

Regarding this clonotype: Possible read error: a much larger clone is one base away. V and J are TRBV10-3 and TRBJ1-2; D is unresolved. The CDR3 loop spans 15 amino acids. V was clipped by 3 bases and J by 4 bases, with 15 bases between them. Germline CDR1 reads ENHRY; CDR2 reads SYGVKD. Written as DNA, the CDR3 is TGTGCCATCAGTGACCAACATGGAGGCGGCTATGGCTACACCTTC. Translated, it gives CAISDQHGGGYGYTF.

This clonotype has at least ten counts. The chain uses TRBV5-6 and TRBJ2-2; TRBD2 aligns across 10 bases. CDR1 is SGHDT and CDR2 is YYEEEE in the germline V gene. This CDR3 contains 16 residues. With V trimmed by 0 bases and J by 4 bases, 3 bases remained unmatched. The CDR3 spells CASSLEERGGTGELFF. In DNA form, the CDR3 reads TGTGCCAGCAGCTTGGAGGAGCGGGGGGGCACCGGGGAGCTGTTTTTT.

The gene calls are TRBV10-3 and TRBJ1-2; possible D gene TRBD1, 6 bases. Trimming pared 4 bases from V and 2 bases from J, leaving 20 bases between. The CDR3 has 17 residues. Germline V gives CDR1 ENHRY, CDR2 SYGVKD. The CDR3 sequence: CAISAQSTGMVNYGYTF. The CDR3 DNA follows: TGTGCCATCAGTGCCCAAAGTACAGGGATGGTGAACTATGGCTACACCTTC.

This clonotype was detected ten times or more. This rearrangement joins TRBV12-3 or TRBV12-4 to TRBJ1-1; 7 bases line up with TRBD1. The CDR3 extends over 17 amino acids. The V and J ends lost 7 bases and 3 bases, in that order; junction bases with no gene match: 17. As DNA, the CDR3 is TGTGCCAGCACCACAAGACAGGGCAAAATGGGGGACACTGAAGCTTTCTTT. Translation gives CASTTRQGKMGDTEAFF.

Ten or more counts support this clonotype. V gene TRBV24-1 combines with J gene TRBJ1-2, with D possibly TRBD1 on 6 matching bases. Trimming took off 0 bases at V and 3 bases at J, with 7 bases between the two ends. The V gene's germline CDR1 is KGHDR and CDR2 SFDVKD. The CDR3 covers 14 residues. The CDR3 loop reads CATSDLNRDYGYTF. DNA of the CDR3: TGTGCCACCAGTGATTTGAACAGGGACTATGGCTACACCTTC.

Only a few counts were recorded for this clonotype. This chain links TRBV7-2 with TRBJ1-5; no clear D. Trimming took off 5 bases at V and 0 bases at J, with 11 bases between the two ends. Germline V gives CDR1 SGHTA, CDR2 FQGNSA. There are 15 residues in the CDR3. The CDR3 bases are TGTGCCAGCAGCGCCGGACCGTATAGCAATCAGCCCCAGCATTTT. Protein sequence: CASSAGPYSNQPQHF.

This clonotype came up a few times. The rearrangement links TRBV5-1 to TRBJ1-1, with no clear D. CDR3 length equals 15 residues. CDR1 is SGHRS, CDR2 YFSETQ, per germline. The germline V and J ends were trimmed by 0 bases and 1 base, with 10 bases remaining between them. The CDR3 reads CASSLAWKPNTEAFF. In DNA, the CDR3 is TGCGCCAGCAGCTTGGCATGGAAACCGAACACTGAAGCTTTCTTT.

This clonotype has ten or more counts. The chain joins TRBV7-2 to TRBJ2-5, with 7 bases identical to TRBD2. The CDR3 spans 16 residues. V shed 3 bases and J 3 bases; nucleotides not matched to a gene: 10. Germline loops: CDR1 SGHTA, CDR2 FQGNSA. The DNA of the CDR3 is TGTGCCAGCAGCTTGCGGGGCAGCGGGGTCAAAGAGACCCAGTACTTC. Amino acid sequence: CASSLRGSGVKETQYF.

This CDR3 reads CASSRDITYEQYF. In DNA form, the CDR3 reads TGTGCCAGCAGCCGGGACATAACCTACGAGCAGTACTTC. J is TRBJ2-7 and V is TRBV7-9; D perhaps matches TRBD1 (6 bases). This CDR3 has 13 residues. V lost 5 bases and J lost 2, with 10 bases in between. Germline V gives CDR1 SEHNR, CDR2 FQNEAQ (reference sequence).

This clonotype was seen at least ten times. J is TRBJ1-2 and V is TRBV28; the D is unclear. Germline CDR1 reads MDHEN; CDR2 reads SYDVKM. Trimming stripped 5 bases from V and 8 bases from J, with 15 bases between. The CDR3 sequence is 13 residues long. CDR3: CASSPLWEDGYTF. Here the CDR3 DNA reads TGTGCCAGCAGTCCTCTCTGGGAGGACGGCTACACCTTC.

The rearrangement joins TRBV4-2 to TRBJ2-2; TRBD2 matches at 7 bases. V was clipped by 0 bases and J by 2 bases; unmatched bases: 3. The CDR3 runs 16 residues. Germline CDR1 and CDR2: LGHNA and YNFKEQ. The CDR3 reads CASSQEAGDNTGELFF. The CDR3 coding sequence is TGTGCCAGCAGCCAAGAGGCGGGGGATAACACCGGGGAGCTGTTTTTT.